This TCR beta chain originates from a study of cytomegalovirus exposure and HLA in healthy donors (dated by TCRdb to 2016 to 2017). Broadly, across the study: An earlier analysis of fewer than 750 of the donors reported around 280 Gb of sequence data and 117 million unique TCR beta sequences obtained from some 170 million T cells. Approximately 300 gigabases of sequencing data and around 90 million unique TCR sequences made up an early release that covered approximately 700 HLA-typed donors. Of the roughly 400 genotyped donors, approximately 83% fell in the genetic ancestry cluster associated with self-reported Caucasian donors. The study aimed to test whether cataloging public T cell receptors could reveal signatures of past pathogen exposure. The study profiled the T cell repertoires of 500 to 800 subjects by immunosequencing and related them to cytomegalovirus serostatus. A separate validation cohort of 100 to 150 different subjects was used in addition to the approximately 610-subject first cohort. To predict cytomegalovirus infection status, the study combined high-throughput TCR immunosequencing, statistical association of individual TCRs with disease status, and machine learning. A later analysis re-analyzed previously published TCR beta repertoires from several hundred donors and added high-resolution HLA genotyping to study TCR occurrence patterns. Rather than using new phenotypic data, the later analysis identified candidate immune exposures from TCR beta sequences and from how often those sequences occurred across donors. An earlier analysis of several hundred of the donors applied high-throughput TCR beta sequencing to assess whether each TCR beta V gene segment acted as functional or pseudogenic. Donor age, sex, ethnicity and CMV serostatus were compiled together with the repertoire data. In a later genetic analysis, genome-wide SNP genotypes for about three fifths of the 666 donors were used, and that subset was treated as a discovery cohort. Every repertoire in the discovery cohort had been generated on one and the same sequencing platform. HLA typing included class I and class II loci at four-digit resolution. The number of typed donors differed by locus: roughly 629-640 for A, B, C, DRB1 and DQB1; approximately 540 for DQA1; some 610 for DPA1; and some 450 for DPB1. Because of strong linkage in the cohort, four or five DR-DQ haplotypes were treated as single units for association and clustering. Across some 400 genotyped donors of the cohort, an average of roughly 200,000 unique TCR beta nucleotide sequences per donor were sequenced, and 15% to 20% of those sequences were non-productive.

Library creation used the immunoSEQ multiplex PCR assay. A mixture of 60 forward primers for TCR Vbeta segments and 13 reverse primers for TCR Jbeta segments was used in the multiplex PCR. A multiplex PCR assay on genomic DNA amplified the CDR3 region of rearranged TCR beta genes. On the Illumina HiSeq System, the amplified TCR beta libraries were sequenced as 87-base-pair reads. The authors' pipeline ran thus. In a later analysis, tens of millions of unique TCR beta chains were counted across the roughly 610 repertoires, and roughly 10 million of these chains were shared by at least two donors. A nearest-neighbor algorithm error-corrected the raw reads and collapsed the reads into unique sequences, merging closely related sequences to remove PCR and sequencing errors. CDR3 sequences were aligned to IMGT reference sequences to assign V, D and J gene segments. For a sequence to be retained, at least a six-nucleotide match to both a V gene segment and a J gene segment was required. Rearrangements were called productive when the CDR3 lacked stop codons and stayed in frame with V and J; all others were non-productive. CDR3 was defined according to IMGT convention as the region running from the second conserved V-encoded cysteine to the conserved J-encoded phenylalanine. The earlier analysis of some 580 of the donors excluded any sequence lacking an unambiguous match to a single V gene segment. In an earlier analysis of some 590 of the donors, a V segment was called functional when productive rearrangements were above 56.7%, and segregating when the standard deviation between donors exceeded 5%. A statistical classification framework was built for diagnosing cytomegalovirus status from the catalog of TCR beta chain sequences. V and J gene assignment, in a later analysis, came from comparing TCR nucleotide sequences with IMGT/GENE-DB human TR gene sequences. In a later analysis, CDR3 sequences and most-parsimonious VDJ recombination scenarios were assigned using the TCRdist pipeline. In a later analysis, every TCR beta chain was defined by the combination of its CDR3 amino acid sequence and its V-gene family, and reads without a unique V-gene family were dropped. In a later analysis, 450 to 600 highly shared, low-generation-probability nucleotide sequences were removed to address suspected cross-contamination and a sequencing artifact. A later analysis calculated a clonal expansion index for each public chain from normalized within-repertoire ranks of inferred template counts. Generation probabilities in a later analysis came from a VDJ recombination model fitted to out-of-frame rearrangements, and those results were checked against IGoR. A later analysis scored TCR-TCR, TCR-HLA and TCR-CMV co-occurrence with hypergeometric tests, applying a repertoire-size bias correction to TCR pairs. To estimate false discovery rates, a later analysis permuted the HLA or CMV assignments 20 times. In a later analysis, co-occurring TCRs were grouped with DBSCAN, and TCRdist sequence similarity was added when clustering was performed within HLA-allele-positive subsets. Co-occurrence clustering excluded repertoires with fewer than 30,000 or more than 120,000 public chains, plus five with anomalous nucleotide sharing. TCRdb took this table from immuneACCESS and kept in-frame rearrangements with V and J called. Such tables lack part of the clones; where checked against another copy, unresolved V genes explain under half of the gap, and the rest is unexplained. For V, J and clone size, that table is used; D and trimming come from the DNA. This sample lists approximately 220,000 clones; 76% were detected once. Of the sample, roughly 0.62% falls within the top ten clones.

As for this clone: Its cognate antigen has yet to be identified. Per-base qualities were not stored, and no clone one base away is much larger.

The paper's findings and limits, for the study overall: Because counts were too low, 15 or so rarely observed V segments, including chromosome 9 orphons, were excluded from the earlier analysis of 587 of the donors. A further reported finding was that TCR beta sequences accurately predicted the HLA-A and HLA-B alleles for most subjects in the first cohort. The sequencing pipeline was judged likely to have produced a cluster of highly shared sequence variants as a technical artifact. In the study, 150 to 200 TCR beta chains were listed as associated with cytomegalovirus. In vitro tests confirmed that a few of the cytomegalovirus-associated TCR beta chains recognize cytomegalovirus antigens. The cohort was sequenced for TCR beta chains only, and without alpha or paired-chain data the features that could be detected were limited. Cytomegalovirus status was reported to be diagnosed by the classifier with high specificity and sensitivity in both the original and validation cohorts. Because the 87-base-pair reads could not distinguish some IMGT-functional V segments, including TRBV6-2 and TRBV6-3, those segments were excluded. Assigning TCR associations to individual alleles was difficult when HLA alleles, especially DR and DQ, strongly co-occurred. The only immune exposure information available for the cohort was CMV serostatus. A later analysis found that HLA-associated TCR beta chains were more clonally expanded and had lower generation probabilities than equally common non-associated chains. In a later analysis, most CMV-associated TCR beta chains were found to appear HLA-restricted, with HLA associations seemingly driven largely by CMV exposure. Most TCR sequences were seen in very few donors, while some public TCRs were found in many individuals. Roughly uniform sequencing depth across donors was assumed in presence/absence analyses, although this assumption may not hold. Correlated functional status among segregating V segments might be attributable to linkage disequilibrium, but an unknown experimental factor could not be ruled out. According to a later analysis, TCR association rates differed among HLA loci, with DRB1 alleles showing the most associated TCRs and HLA-C alleles showing the fewest. A later genetic analysis associated a missense DCLRE1C variant with V-gene and J-gene trimming of TCR beta chains, and an independent cohort replicated the association. According to a later analysis, parvovirus B19, influenza, CMV and Epstein-Barr virus appeared linked to several top co-occurrence clusters. In a later genetic analysis, fewer N-insertions in productive TCRs were reported among donors in an Asian-associated ancestry cluster than the approximately 710-donor mean. In an earlier analysis of approximately 590 of the donors, most TCR beta V segments appeared in productive rearrangements about 87% or about 30% of the time, broadly matching IMGT annotations. According to the authors, the approach could potentially be generalized to other disease states and immunological phenotypes. At a false discovery rate of 0.05, a later analysis linked fewer than 20,000 TCR beta sequences to specific HLA alleles. HLA typing was unavailable for some donors at each locus, so association tests used only the typed subset.

In total, roughly 710 healthy bone marrow donors made up the cohort. All cohort members were sampled while nominally healthy, although unrecorded immune exposures were likely present. The donor was CMV seronegative and was included in the group of 352 seronegative cohort members. Each donor provided a peripheral blood sample, and peripheral blood mononuclear cells were used for TCR beta sequencing. The Qiagen DNeasy Blood Extraction Kit was used to extract genomic DNA from the blood cell samples. Counted from cysteine to phenylalanine, this CDR3 has 15 amino acids. Only the CDR3 region is kept as DNA, spanning 45 bases read in frame from base 1. V was cut back by 6 bases and J by 1 base, leaving a gap of 10 bases between them. From the germline V gene, CDR1 is SGHVS and CDR2 is FNYEAQ.

The chain employs TRBV7-6 and TRBJ2-6; there is no confident call for the D gene. The sample comprised PBMCs. The source of this sequence is a man aged 18 to 29 in good health and CMV-seronegative. The DNA reads as follows: TGTGCCAGCAGTTCATTCATTTCTGGGGCCAACGTCCTGACTTTC. This is translated as CASSSFISGANVLTF.